The clone carrying this T cell receptor (beta chain) was picked up many times. Its antigen remains unknown. The CDR3 is made up of 15 amino acids. Germline V gene sequence: CDR1 ENHRY, CDR2 SYGVKD. V shed 5 bases, J shed 0 bases, and the junction held 4 bases outside the gene matches. As the method for making TCR beta libraries, quantitative 5'-RACE with molecular barcodes was used. TCRdb reprocessed the 5' RACE reads with MiXCR, giving one entry per CDR3 protein. The sample lists some 200,000 distinct CDR3 sequences; about 7% were seen once. This specimen belongs to a study of CD8 T cells in ankylosing spondylitis. Study-level results: About eight highly homologous variants made up a TCR beta motif that seemed to typify ankylosing spondylitis blood.

V gene TRBV10-3 combines with J gene TRBJ1-1; 9 bases are a match to TRBD1. This clonotype was obtained from a male donor with ankylosing spondylitis. The sequencing input was blood, either unsorted or a sorted T cell fraction (not recorded which). CDR3 nucleotide sequence: TGTGCCATCAGTAGCTGGACAGGGGTGAACACTGAAGCTTTCTTT. Its translation: CAISSWTGVNTEAFF.